Below, 5 T cell receptor beta chains from the same sample are listed, as sequenced in a study of cytomegalovirus exposure and HLA in healthy donors. Primers: 60 Vbeta forward and 13 Jbeta reverse. Measured with immunoSEQ multiplex PCR; TCRdb has only the in-frame clones, and not every one. The sample table sets out tens of thousands of clones. Sequencing input: PBMCs. Receptors originate from a woman between 55 and 75 years old in good health and CMV-seropositive.

V usage is TRBV7-2 and J usage is TRBJ2-7; 8 positions match TRBD1. The CDR3 is 15 amino acids. Per germline, CDR1 SGHTA and CDR2 FQGNSA. J gave up 5 bases and V 2 bases, and 8 bases lay outside the gene matches. The CDR3 DNA follows: TGTGCCAGCAGCTTACGGGGCAGGGGGCTCGACGAGCAGTACTTC. This codes for CASSLRGRGLDEQYF.

This chain joins TRBV19 and TRBJ2-3, with 8 bases matching TRBD2. Germline lookup yields CDR1 LNHDA and CDR2 SQIVND (reference sequence). Trimming removed 4 bases from V and 2 bases from J; junction bases left unmatched: 11. The CDR3 is 17 amino acids. CDR3 loop: CASSRAGGSANTDTQYF. The CDR3 nucleotides are TGTGCCAGTAGTAGGGCGGGGGGCTCCGCAAACACAGATACGCAGTATTTT.

The rearrangement links TRBV15 to TRBJ1-1, with a possible D match to TRBD1 (5 bases). V gave up 0 bases and J gave up 8 bases, with 16 bases separating them. Germline CDR1 and CDR2: LNHNV and YYDKDF (reference sequence). The CDR3 is made up of 15 amino acids. The DNA for the CDR3 is TGTGCCACCAGCAGAGATTTAGACAGTTCCATCGAAGCTTTCTTT. This translates into CATSRDLDSSIEAFF. Looking up the rest from reference TRBV15 and TRBJ1-1 gives the full variable domain: DAMVIQNPRYQVTQFGKPVTLSCSQTLNHNVMYWYQQKSSQAPKLLFHYYDKDFNNEADTPDNFQSRRPNTSFCFLDIRSPGLGDTAMYLCATSRDLDSSIEAFFGQGTRLTVV.

The CDR3 nucleotides are TGTGCCAGCAGTTACTCGTCTTTGGCTAGGCCCCAGCATTTT. As protein: CASSYSSLARPQHF. This chain uses TRBV6-5 with TRBJ1-5; D gene ambiguous. V lost 0 bases and J 9 bases, leaving 12 bases between the germline ends. Germline V gives CDR1 MNHEY, CDR2 SVGAGI. The CDR3 extends over 14 amino acids.

The V and J genes are TRBV9 and TRBJ2-7; weak D call: TRBD2 (5 bases). Germline CDR1 and CDR2: SGDLS and YYNGEE. Trimming took 2 bases from V and 2 from J, leaving 8 bases between them. The CDR3 is 13 residues long. The CDR3 protein is CASSVDGTYEQYF. Written as DNA, the CDR3 is TGTGCCAGCAGCGTCGACGGGACCTACGAGCAGTACTTC. Supplemented by reference TRBV9 and TRBJ2-7, the full variable domain reads DSGVTQTPKHLITATGQRVTLRCSPRSGDLSVYWYQQSLDQGLQFLIQYYNGEERAKGNILERFSAQQFPDLHSELNLSSLELGDSALYFCASSVDGTYEQYFGPGTRLTVT.